The 2 T cell receptor beta chains below all came from one sample that was sequenced in a study of regulatory T cells in long-lasting Graves disease. With iRepertoire HTBI primers and Arm-PCR of CDR3 regions, TCR beta libraries were built. TCRdb re-called the multiplex PCR reads through MiXCR, storing one row per CDR3 protein. This sample has roughly 420,000 distinct CDR3 sequences, with about 16% found just once. Time point: newly diagnosed GD, antithyroid drugs for less than 3 months. PBMC RNA served as the TCR library source. These same records also appear under a second study, on T cells in Graves' hyperthyroidism and ophthalmopathy.

The source was peripheral blood mononuclear cells (PBMCs), collected at new diagnosis, from a patient treated with antithyroid drugs. The receptors come from a woman aged 25-40 years with Graves disease.

This clonotype was seen at least ten times. The chain carries TRBV20-1 and TRBJ2-5, with 9 bases lining up with TRBD1. Germline assignment: CDR1 DFQATT and CDR2 SNEGSKA (reference sequence). V dropped 3 bases and J dropped 5; count of bases not matched to a gene: 19. CDR3 length equals 18 residues. This chain's CDR3 is CSASRSRDRDRDVETQYF. CDR3 DNA sequence: TGCAGTGCTAGCAGGTCCCGGGACAGGGATCGGGATGTGGAGACCCAGTACTTC.

In the case of this clonotype: A much larger clone lies a single base off, so this may be a read error. This chain connects TRBV13 to TRBJ2-7; 7 bases are a match to TRBD2. Germline values: CDR1 PRHDT, CDR2 FYEKMQ (reference sequence). Trimming cost V 5 bases and J 4 bases; bases outside gene matches: 17. The CDR3 sequence is 17 residues long. CDR3 loop: CASSPDVIGGSGYEQYF. The CDR3 nucleotides are TGTGCCAGCAGCCCCGACGTTATTGGCGGGAGTGGGTACGAGCAGTACTTC.